The sequence of this TCR beta chain was determined in a study of Tregs in tolerant kidney transplant recipients. TCRdb's table, derived via immunoSEQ multiplex PCR, lists solely in-frame clones and lacks some. The sample consists of 40,000 to 50,000 clones, around nine tenths of them appearing once. As concerns this clone: Its antigen remains unidentified.

Trimming took 4 bases from V and 4 from J; bases not matched to a gene: 6. The V gene's germline CDR1 is SGHVS and CDR2 FQNEAQ. This CDR3 spans 15 amino acids. Recipients received nonmyeloablative bone marrow transplants from related graft donors, with transient mixed chimerism. Unstimulated Tregs (CD4+CD25+CD127-) and CD4+CD25- non-Tregs were sorted from PBMCs. General observations from the study: Tregs expanded with activated donor B cells seemed most donor-specific. This study did not directly address biological reproducibility. Antigen-driven expansion was suggested because donor-specific Tregs expanded more than all Tregs in tolerant patients.

The sequencing here drew on CD8+ T cells from blood (PBMCs), taken 12 months after the transplant. The TCR originated in a human patient who received a combined kidney and bone marrow transplant. The graft donor may be the source of some T cells. The chain uses TRBV7-8 and TRBJ1-2; the match to TRBD1 covers 10 bases. Here the CDR3 reads CASSSGTGDLYGYTF. DNA for the CDR3: TGTGCCAGCAGCTCGGGGACAGGGGACCTCTATGGCTACACCTTC.